This T cell receptor (beta chain) comes out of a study of memory CD4+ T cells and cytomegalovirus serostatus. Sequencing was performed with immunoSEQ multiplex PCR; in TCRdb, only in-frame clones are kept and a portion is missing. The sample has 35,000 to 45,000 clones; around 80% are singletons. The V and J ends lost 3 bases and 4 bases, in that order; junction bases with no gene match: 4. The germline V gene has CDR1 SGHAT and CDR2 FQNNGV. The CDR3 consists of 14 residues. Single viable CD3+CD4+CD8-CD45RO+ cells were sorted as the memory CD4+ T cells. Positive selection with CD4 microbeads enriched total CD4+ T cells.

This TCR derives from an adult in good health and CMV-seropositive. This chain joins TRBV11-2 and TRBJ2-7; TRBD1 aligns across 9 bases. The sample comprised memory CD4+ T cells from blood. For the CDR3, the DNA is TGTGCCAGCAGCTTTGACAGGGGGATTTACGAGCAGTACTTC. Translation: CASSFDRGIYEQYF.